This T cell receptor (beta chain) originates from a study of cytomegalovirus exposure and HLA in healthy donors. About the research overall: Of 300 to 500 genotyped donors, roughly 80% grouped in the Caucasian-associated ancestry cluster.

The CDR3 contains 13 residues. The V gene's germline CDR1 is MNHEY and CDR2 SVGAGI. V gave up 6 bases and J gave up 3 bases, with 11 bases separating them. About this clone: What it recognizes is unknown.

Study-wide results and limits: Cytomegalovirus association was assigned to 170 or so TCR beta chains.

PCR primers comprised 60 Vbeta and 13 Jbeta primers. Measured with immunoSEQ multiplex PCR; TCRdb has only the in-frame clones, and not every one. The sample's table shows 200,000 to 250,000 clones. Sequencing was carried out using PBMCs. The chain couples TRBV6-5 to TRBJ1-2; weak D call: TRBD1 (6 bases). This sequence originates from a woman under 40 in good health and CMV-seropositive. The CDR3 DNA reads TGTGCCAGCAGATTGACAGGTTACTATGGCTACACCTTC. Translated: CASRLTGYYGYTF.